Reported below is one T cell receptor (beta chain). Its antigen is unknown. One base away there is no much larger clone; base qualities are not given. The data originate from a study of OX40 agonist ivuxolimab in advanced cancers. Concerning the study at large: Ivuxolimab was an agonistic, fully human IgG2 monoclonal antibody directed against OX40 (CD134), a costimulatory receptor. In the dose-escalation cohort, around 80% of patients were male, and the mean age was roughly 60 years with a range of roughly 20 to 80. Patients were allowed to have had prior anti-PD-1, anti-PD-L1 or anti-CTLA-4 therapy, and 40% of the dose-escalation patients had previously received checkpoint inhibitors. The paper reports the monotherapy dose-escalation portion (N ≈ 52 patients) of the phase I ivuxolimab trial. Among the 50 to 55 dose-escalation patients, some 20 had hepatocellular carcinoma, around 15 melanoma, 9 renal cell carcinoma and 9 head and neck cancer. Intravenous ivuxolimab was administered to patients every 2 weeks at six dose levels: 0.01, 0.1, 0.3, 1.5, 3 and 10 mg/kg. Partial responses occurred in three dose-escalation patients: two with cutaneous melanoma and one with hepatocellular carcinoma. The purpose of peripheral TCRbeta sequencing was to test whether ivuxolimab changed TCR sequence diversity and led to clonal T-cell expansion.

The trial excluded patients who had a history of autoimmune disease or were on systemic immunosuppression. In every dose cohort, peripheral blood was drawn for TCR sequencing at baseline, cycle 4 day 1, and cycle 7 day 1. The samples were drawn from a first-in-human, open-label, multicenter phase I dose-escalation trial of ivuxolimab. Adults with locally advanced or metastatic melanoma, renal cell carcinoma, hepatocellular carcinoma or head and neck squamous cell carcinoma were enrolled in the trial. Before TCR sequencing, CD4+ and CD8+ T cells were separately sorted from peripheral blood. Results the study describes overall, beyond this receptor: After ivuxolimab, more expanded clones were found on average in CD8+ T cells than in CD4+ T cells. The antigen specificity of the peripheral T cells that underwent clonal expansion was not determined. At doses of 0.1 to 3.0 mg/kg, clonal expansion of both CD4+ and CD8+ blood T cells was observed from baseline to week 6. In the 0.1-3.0 mg/kg groups, partial responders were among the patients with the lowest normalized peripheral clonal expansion, particularly in CD8+ T cells. Low levels of normalized T-cell clonal expansion were also seen in some patients who did not respond.

To sequence the TCRbeta CDR3 region, genomic DNA was isolated from the sorted cells. The immunoSEQ Assay was used for sequencing of TCRbeta CDR3 regions. Entries here come from immuneACCESS through TCRdb and include only in-frame sequences with V and J called. Some clones fail to appear in such tables; in the studies checked, an unresolved V gene covers under half of the shortfall, and the cause of the remainder is unknown. This sample holds tens of thousands of clones; around 89% were observed only once. Around 30% of the sample is in the top ten clones. The receptor comes from an adult with an advanced solid tumor such as melanoma, head and neck, liver or kidney cancer. The specimen comprised CD4+ or CD8+ T cells sorted from blood, sampled in a trial of the OX40 agonist ivuxolimab.

For the CDR3, the sequence is CASSPTGGGSFNEQFF. The DNA sequence is TGTGCCAGCAGCCCCACCGGAGGGGGTAGCTTCAACGAGCAGTTCTTC. The chain is assembled from TRBV9 and TRBJ2-1; the D call could be TRBD1 or TRBD2, with each sharing 6 bases. Looking up the germline V gene yields CDR1 SGDLS and CDR2 YYNGEE. V is pared back by 4 bases and J by 10 bases, with 24 bases lying between the germline termini. Reading from cysteine to phenylalanine, the CDR3 counts 16 amino acids. The sequence is cut down to CDR3 DNA, 48 bases in frame from base 1.